The 28 T cell receptor beta chains presented below share a single source sample, sequenced in a study of blood T cell repertoires in COVID-19. The table came from immunoSEQ multiplex PCR; TCRdb's copy has only in-frame clones and leaves some out. Of around 99,000 clones listed, 88% are singletons. Sample: peripheral blood. The receptors shown here come from a man in his forties or fifties with active or convalescent COVID-19.

Regarding this clone: One junction end disagrees with the germline gene, perhaps due to a read error. This chain connects TRBV7-7 to TRBJ2-7, with 13 positions matching TRBD2. Germline values: CDR1 SSHAT, CDR2 FNYEAQ (reference sequence). This CDR3 region has 15 residues. Written as DNA, the CDR3 is TGTGCTAGCAGCTTAGGACTAGCGGGAGTGGGGGAGCAGTACTTC. Its translation: CASSLGLAGVGEQYF.

This clone is a singleton in its sample. The chain uses TRBV20-1 and TRBJ2-5; D not certain. CDR3 length: 15 residues. Germline V gives CDR1 DFQATT, CDR2 SNEGSKA (reference sequence). Trimming shortened V by 3 bases and J by 5 bases, and 19 bases separated the two germline ends. CDR3 bases: TGCAGTGCTAGTACCGAAGTGAGATTCCGGGAGACCCAGTACTTC. This translates into CSASTEVRFRETQYF.

V gene TRBV10-1 combines with J gene TRBJ2-2; D may be TRBD1 (6 bases). This CDR3 contains 15 residues. Trimming cost V 2 bases and J 6 bases, with 13 bases left between them. Germline V CDR1 and CDR2: WNHNN, SYGVQD (reference sequence). DNA for the CDR3: TGCGCCAGCAGTGAGGGGCAGGGGCTATCCGGGGAGCTGTTTTTT. Translating it yields CASSEGQGLSGELFF.

The chain recombines TRBV7-2 with TRBJ2-1; D is ambiguous. CDR3 size: 13 residues. Germline V gives CDR1 SGHTA, CDR2 FQGNSA. Deletions cut 3 bases from V and 8 bases from J, with 11 bases between. CDR3 coding DNA: TGTGCCAGCAGCTTCCCTTCTCGGGATGAGCAGTTCTTC. It yields the protein CASSFPSRDEQFF. Complete variable domain (other parts from reference TRBV7-2 and TRBJ2-1): GAGVSQSPSNKVTEKGKDVELRCDPISGHTALYWYRQSLGQGLEFLIYFQGNSAPDKSGLPSDRFSAERTGGSVSTLTIQRTQQEDSAVYLCASSFPSRDEQFFGPGTRLTVL.

The chain links TRBV7-9 to TRBJ2-2, with 8 bases matching TRBD2. The germline V gene encodes CDR1 SEHNR and CDR2 FQNEAQ (reference sequence). The CDR3 runs to 15 residues. The V segment lost 4 bases and the J segment 6 bases; nucleotides outside the gene matches: 7. CDR3 nucleotide sequence: TGTGCCAGCAGCTCGAGACGGGAGGGCCCCGGGGAGCTGTTTTTT. Translation: CASSSRREGPGELFF. The full variable domain, completed using reference TRBV7-9 and TRBJ2-2, is DTGVSQNPRHKITKRGQNVTFRCDPISEHNRLYWYRQTLGQGPEFLTYFQNEAQLEKSRLLSDRFSAERPKGSFSTLEIQRTEQGDSAMYLCASSSRREGPGELFFGEGSRLTVL.

The sample holds a few counts of this clone. The rearrangement uses TRBV6-5 and TRBJ1-5; no definite D call. From germline, CDR1 is MNHEY and CDR2 SVGAGI. This CDR3 spans 13 amino acids. Trimming took 3 bases from V and 9 from J, leaving 12 bases between them. The CDR3 DNA reads as TGTGCCAGCAGTTATGCCCCCAGTTCGCCCCAGCATTTT. Encoded protein: CASSYAPSSPQHF.

This clone was seen just once. The rearrangement joins TRBV28 to TRBJ2-1, with unresolved D. The CDR3 spans 13 residues. The V end lost 6 bases, the J end lost 0 bases, and 6 bases lay between the germline ends. The V gene's germline CDR1 is MDHEN and CDR2 SYDVKM. The CDR3 nucleotides read TGTGCCAGCAGGTCGAGCTCCTACAATGAGCAGTTCTTC. Amino acids: CASRSSSYNEQFF.

The V call is TRBV4-3, the J call TRBJ2-5; TRBD1 matches at 8 bases. The CDR3 runs 14 residues. The J segment lost 5 bases and the V segment lost 4 bases, leaving 6 bases of the junction unmatched. Germline V gene lookup returns CDR1 LGHNA and CDR2 YSLEER. Here the CDR3 reads CASSPGQGLETQYF. CDR3 bases: TGCGCCAGCAGCCCAGGACAGGGTCTGGAGACCCAGTACTTC.

This clone was counted only a few times. The chain combines TRBV7-9 with TRBJ2-1; TRBD1 matches 9 bases. V dropped 1 base and J dropped 7; count of bases not matched to a gene: 2. Germline CDR1 reads SEHNR; CDR2 reads FQNEAQ (reference sequence). The CDR3 runs to 14 residues. The CDR3: CASSLVTGGNEQFF. The CDR3 DNA reads TGTGCCAGCAGCTTAGTGACAGGGGGTAATGAGCAGTTCTTC.

This chain links TRBV18 with TRBJ2-2; 8 bases align to TRBD1. Germline CDR1 and CDR2: KGHSH and LQKENI. The length of the CDR3 is 15 residues. The V gene end was trimmed by 5 bases and the J gene end by 5 bases; junction bases not matched to a gene: 7. The CDR3 loop is CASSSNRQGTGELFF. CDR3 nucleotide sequence: TGTGCCAGCTCATCGAACCGACAGGGGACCGGGGAGCTGTTTTTT.

The chain uses TRBV5-6 and TRBJ1-3; TRBD1 is a possible D gene (6 bases). This CDR3 region has 17 residues. Trimming pared 4 bases from V and 0 bases from J, leaving 17 bases between. Per the germline V gene, CDR1 is SGHDT and CDR2 is YYEEEE. In nucleotides, the CDR3 is TGTGCCAGCAGCCCCCAAGGGCGGGGGCTCTCTGGAAACACCATATATTTT. Amino acid sequence: CASSPQGRGLSGNTIYF.

The chain is built from TRBV18 and TRBJ1-2; 11 bases match TRBD1. This CDR3 spans 16 amino acids. Unmatched junction bases numbered 10, after V lost 6 bases and J lost 4 bases. CDR1 and CDR2 from the germline V gene are KGHSH and LQKENI. The CDR3 coding sequence is TGTGCCAGCTCCCAAACCGGGACAGGGGGATTCTATGGCTACACCTTC. It specifies CASSQTGTGGFYGYTF.

The rearrangement uses TRBV24-1 and TRBJ2-7, with TRBD1 as a possible D gene (6 bases). This CDR3 region has 14 residues. CDR1 is KGHDR, CDR2 SFDVKD, per germline. With 9 bases removed from V and 3 bases from J, the gap between germline ends came to 17 bases. CDR3 sequence: CATQHSGVFYEQYF. The CDR3 coding sequence is TGTGCCACCCAACATTCAGGGGTCTTCTACGAGCAGTACTTC.

This clone was detected once. The chain carries TRBV27 and TRBJ2-5; D is possibly TRBD2 (7 bases). The CDR3 is made up of 16 amino acids. V lost 4 bases and J lost 3, with 18 bases in between. Germline values: CDR1 MNHEY, CDR2 SMNVEV (reference sequence). CDR3 amino acids: CASSWGAGVIKETQYF. The CDR3 DNA reads TGTGCCAGCAGTTGGGGGGCGGGAGTAATAAAAGAGACCCAGTACTTC.

This clone occurred a few times. The chain is built from TRBV6-1 and TRBJ2-2, with TRBD1 matching over 9 bases. This CDR3 region has 16 residues. V lost 4 bases, J lost 6 bases, and 9 bases stayed unmatched. Germline loops: CDR1 MNHNS, CDR2 SASEGT. The CDR3 DNA sequence: TGTGCCAGCAGTGCATACCGGGACAGGGTATCCGGGGAGCTGTTTTTT. This codes for CASSAYRDRVSGELFF.

The chain employs TRBV10-1 and TRBJ2-3; D is uncertain. Germline loops: CDR1 WNHNN, CDR2 SYGVQD (reference sequence). Trimming took 2 bases from V and 2 from J, leaving 8 bases between them. This CDR3 spans 14 amino acids. The DNA of the CDR3 is TGCGCCAGCAGTGAGGGCAGGATCACAGATACGCAGTATTTT. This translates into CASSEGRITDTQYF.

The chain recombines TRBV4-2 with TRBJ2-7, with 10 bases that match TRBD2. From germline, CDR1 is LGHNA and CDR2 YNFKEQ. J gave up 5 bases and V 5 bases, and 9 bases lay outside the gene matches. The CDR3 totals 15 residues. For the CDR3, the DNA is TGTGCCAGCAGCACCCGGACTAGCGGCTACGACGAGCAGTACTTC. This codes for CASSTRTSGYDEQYF.

This clone is a singleton in its sample. The rearrangement links TRBV5-4 to TRBJ2-2; perhaps TRBD2 as D (6 bases). V lost 3 bases and J 6 bases, leaving 12 bases between the germline ends. CDR1 and CDR2 from the germline V gene are SGHNT and YYREEE (reference sequence). The CDR3 runs to 14 residues. The CDR3 sequence: CASSSGTPPGELFF. CDR3 DNA: TGTGCCAGCAGCTCCGGGACTCCTCCCGGGGAGCTGTTTTTT.

CDR3 in DNA: TGTGCCAGCAGTTTGGGACGGGAGATCACAGATACGCAGTATTTT. Encoded protein: CASSLGREITDTQYF. This chain joins TRBV28 and TRBJ2-3, with D possibly being TRBD2 (6 bases). Germline-derived CDR1 and CDR2 are MDHEN and SYDVKM. This CDR3 is 15 amino acids long. V lost 3 bases, J lost 2 bases, and 12 bases lay in between.

The chain has TRBV19 and TRBJ1-5; TRBD1 matches 7 bases. Germline values: CDR1 LNHDA, CDR2 SQIVND (reference sequence). After removal of 6 bases from V and 7 bases from J, the junction contained 9 bases not matched to a gene. CDR3 length: 14 amino acids. CDR3 loop: CASRGLGGEQPQHF. Here the CDR3 DNA reads TGTGCCAGTAGGGGGTTAGGGGGCGAACAGCCCCAGCATTTT.

This chain links TRBV9 with TRBJ2-7; 7 nucleotides match TRBD1. The V gene end was trimmed by 7 bases and the J gene end by 4 bases; junction bases not matched to a gene: 2. The CDR3 runs to 11 residues. The germline V gene has CDR1 SGDLS and CDR2 YYNGEE. CDR3 loop: CASGTAYEQYF. The DNA for the CDR3 is TGTGCCAGCGGGACAGCTTACGAGCAGTACTTC.

The DNA of the CDR3 is TGTGCCACCAGCAGAAACAGGGGTTGGGACAATGAGCAGTTCTTC. Protein product: CATSRNRGWDNEQFF. V and J are TRBV15 and TRBJ2-1; 7 nucleotides agree with TRBD1. The CDR3 has 15 amino acids. V shed 2 bases and J 5 bases; nucleotides not matched to a gene: 6. Germline loops: CDR1 LNHNV, CDR2 YYDKDF (reference sequence).

The V call is TRBV19, the J call TRBJ1-1, with D perhaps matching TRBD1 (5 bases). Germline CDR1 and CDR2: LNHDA and SQIVND (reference sequence). The CDR3 has 14 amino acids. V gave up 5 bases and J gave up 0 bases, with 10 bases separating them. CDR3 bases: TGTGCCAGTAGTTCAGGGTGGGTGAACACTGAAGCTTTCTTT. This encodes CASSSGWVNTEAFF.

This clone was counted between two and nine times. This sequence joins TRBV28 and TRBJ1-4, with 10 bases fitting TRBD1. The germline CDR1 and CDR2 sequences are MDHEN and SYDVKM. The CDR3 is 15 amino acids. With 5 bases clipped from V and 8 bases from J, the junction kept 8 bases outside the gene matches. The CDR3 coding sequence is TGTGCCAGCAGTCTGCCGGGACAGGGGCGGGAAAAACTGTTTTTT. Amino acids: CASSLPGQGREKLFF.

The rearrangement uses TRBV5-1 and TRBJ1-5, with D uncertain. The CDR3 is 13 amino acids. The V gene's germline CDR1 is SGHRS and CDR2 YFSETQ. The germline V and J ends were trimmed by 5 bases and 7 bases, with 13 bases remaining between them. CDR3 sequence (DNA): TGCGCCAGCAGTCAGGAGCCGGGACAGCCCCAGCATTTT. Protein product: CASSQEPGQPQHF.

This clone was found once. Distinct nucleotide sequences in the sample also encode this CDR3. CDR3 in amino acids: CASSLLQETQYF. The CDR3 DNA reads TGTGCCAGCAGCTTGCTCCAAGAGACCCAGTACTTC. The chain carries TRBV5-4 and TRBJ2-5; D is unclear. Germline V gives CDR1 SGHNT, CDR2 YYREEE (reference sequence). This CDR3 spans 12 amino acids. With 1 base removed from V and 1 base from J, the gap between germline ends came to 2 bases.

This chain links TRBV7-9 with TRBJ2-7, with 8 bases lining up with TRBD1. The CDR3 is made up of 14 amino acids. Trimming removed 5 bases from V and 5 bases from J; junction bases left unmatched: 8. Germline CDR1 is SEHNR and CDR2 is FQNEAQ (reference sequence). The CDR3 region is CASSDPGQVHEQYF. The CDR3 bases are TGTGCCAGCAGCGATCCGGGACAGGTCCACGAGCAGTACTTC.

J is TRBJ2-3 and V is TRBV19; 12 bases line up with TRBD2. Germline-derived CDR1 and CDR2 are LNHDA and SQIVND (reference sequence). The CDR3 is 15 residues long. Trimming at V came to 10 bases and at J to 2 bases, leaving 7 bases not matched to a gene. The CDR3 nucleotides read TGTGCCACCACAGGACTAGCGGGACACACAGATACGCAGTATTTT. Translation gives CATTGLAGHTDTQYF.